The table lists the clone carrying this T cell receptor (beta chain) with many counts. No antigen is known for it. Losses at the gene ends were 2 bases for V and 1 base for J; bases not matched to a gene: 3. CDR3 length: 15 amino acids. Germline-derived CDR1 and CDR2 are KGHSH and LQKENI. One entry per CDR3 protein, called by TCRdb with MiXCR from the 5' RACE reads. The sample has under 900,000 distinct CDR3 sequences, about 20% seen once. The record originates from a study of identical twins. Study findings and constraints: Findings came from cross-sectional statistics, without long-term follow-up of donors.

The same specimen was also included in a second study, on T cells expressing NK-cell markers. That investigation notes: Sorted CD3+CD56+NKG2C+, CD3+CD56+NKG2C- and CD3+CD56-NKG2C+ T cells provided the TCR beta repertoires.

The chain combines TRBV18 with TRBJ2-5, with TRBD2 identical over 8 bases. The origin of this receptor is a woman aged 18-29 years in good health. Sequencing input: PBMCs. For the CDR3, the DNA is TGTGCCAGCTCACCAACGGGAGGGGGCCAAGAGACCCAGTACTTC. Protein: CASSPTGGGQETQYF.